Following are 26 T cell receptor beta chains from one sample sequenced in a study of graft-versus-host responses after intestinal transplantation. This table comes from immunoSEQ multiplex PCR, and its TCRdb copy is limited to in-frame clones, with some not included. The sample includes roughly 77,000 clones, roughly 90% of them seen just once. Their antigens are not known. The source was unstimulated CD8+ T cells sorted from spleen or lymph node cells, collected before intestinal transplant. The source is a human donor who received an intestinal transplant.

The V gene is TRBV6-6, the J gene TRBJ2-5, with D perhaps TRBD1 (6 bases). The germline CDR1 and CDR2 sequences are MNHNY and SVGAGI (reference sequence). The CDR3 is 13 residues long. V lost 4 bases to trimming and J lost 2 bases, with 8 bases between them. The CDR3 coding sequence is TGTGCCAGCAGTTGGGACATTCAAGAGACCCAGTACTTC. It specifies CASSWDIQETQYF.

The chain has TRBV6-1 and TRBJ1-5; D gene ambiguous. V was trimmed by 6 bases and J by 0 bases, leaving 9 bases between them. This CDR3 is 14 amino acids long. CDR1 MNHNS and CDR2 SASEGT come from the germline V gene. Here the CDR3 DNA reads TGTGCCAGCAGATTGGGAGATAGCAATCAGCCCCAGCATTTT. It encodes CASRLGDSNQPQHF.

The J gene is TRBJ1-5, the V gene TRBV15; D not resolved. CDR3 size: 18 residues. The germline CDR1 and CDR2 sequences are LNHNV and YYDKDF (reference sequence). With 0 bases removed from V and 0 bases from J, the gap between germline ends came to 15 bases. CDR3 amino acids: CATSRDLWRFGSNQPQHF. The DNA for the CDR3 is TGTGCCACCAGCAGAGATCTCTGGAGGTTTGGTAGCAATCAGCCCCAGCATTTT.

The chain links TRBV11-2 to TRBJ2-7; possibly TRBD2 for D (5 bases). Germline CDR1 is SGHAT and CDR2 is FQNNGV. V was pared by 5 bases and J by 4 bases, with 18 bases between. The CDR3 is 15 residues long. The CDR3 region has the DNA TGTGCCAGCAGCGAACTAGAGGGAATTGTTTACGAGCAGTACTTC. It codes for CASSELEGIVYEQYF.

This chain links TRBV11-2 with TRBJ2-7; TRBD2 aligns across 8 bases. V was pared by 9 bases and J by 2 bases, with 6 bases of the junction left unmatched. Germline V gene sequence: CDR1 SGHAT, CDR2 FQNNGV. This CDR3 is 13 amino acids long. In DNA, the CDR3 is TGTGCCAGTCGGGGGGGGGCACCCTACGAGCAGTACTTC. It specifies CASRGGAPYEQYF.

CDR3 amino acids: CASSASGSTGELFF. CDR3 coding DNA: TGTGCCAGCAGTGCTAGCGGGAGCACCGGGGAGCTGTTTTTT. The V and J genes are TRBV6-4 and TRBJ2-2; 10 bases are a match to TRBD2. Germline CDR1 MRHNA, CDR2 SNTAGT. The CDR3 runs 14 residues. Trimming cost V 4 bases and J 4 bases; bases outside gene matches: 0.

This clone has only a few counts. The V and J genes are TRBV28 and TRBJ1-1, with D unclear. The CDR3 sequence is 14 residues long. Per the germline V gene, CDR1 is MDHEN and CDR2 is SYDVKM. V lost 5 bases and J 5 bases, leaving 15 bases between the germline ends. The CDR3 protein is CASSTRREGTEAFF. The CDR3 DNA reads as TGTGCCAGCAGTACACGACGGGAAGGAACTGAAGCTTTCTTT.

The chain couples TRBV2 to TRBJ2-6; 7 nucleotides line up with TRBD1. The CDR3 spans 15 residues. With V trimmed by 9 bases and J by 2 bases, 7 bases remained unmatched. In germline, CDR1 is SNHLY, CDR2 FYNNEI. CDR3 nucleotide sequence: TGTGCCAGGGGACAGATAGGCGCTGGGGCCAACGTCCTGACTTTC. Translation: CARGQIGAGANVLTF.

The V gene is TRBV4-2, the J gene TRBJ2-7, with D unresolved. V was pared by 2 bases and J by 0 bases, with 5 bases between. The CDR3 covers 13 residues. Germline V gene lookup returns CDR1 LGHNA and CDR2 YNFKEQ. DNA for the CDR3: TGTGCCAGCAGCCAAAAGAGCTCCTACGAGCAGTACTTC. This sequence encodes CASSQKSSYEQYF.

The chain combines TRBV9 with TRBJ2-1; 10 bases match TRBD2. Germline CDR1 is SGDLS and CDR2 is YYNGEE. CDR3 size: 15 residues. V was pared by 4 bases and J by 4 bases, with 5 bases of the junction left unmatched. The chain's CDR3 is CASSPSSGSYNEQFF. The CDR3 nucleotides read TGTGCCAGCAGCCCCTCTAGCGGGAGTTACAATGAGCAGTTCTTC.

V and J are TRBV13 and TRBJ1-1; D is unresolved. With 0 bases removed from V and 0 bases from J, the gap between germline ends came to 8 bases. The CDR3 runs to 15 residues. Germline CDR1 is PRHDT and CDR2 is FYEKMQ (reference sequence). The CDR3 region is CASSLGAGLNTEAFF. CDR3 coding DNA: TGTGCCAGCAGCTTAGGGGCGGGTCTGAACACTGAAGCTTTCTTT.

The sample holds one count of this clone. V is TRBV19 and J is TRBJ2-1; TRBD2 matches 7 bases. The CDR3 has 15 residues. V was clipped by 5 bases and J by 0 bases; unmatched bases: 4. Germline lookup yields CDR1 LNHDA and CDR2 SQIVND (reference sequence). CDR3 loop: CASSPGLSSYNEQFF. CDR3 bases: TGTGCCAGTAGTCCGGGACTAAGCTCCTACAATGAGCAGTTCTTC. Using reference TRBV19 and TRBJ2-1 for the parts outside the CDR3, the full variable domain is DGGITQSPKYLFRKEGQNVTLSCEQNLNHDAMYWYRQDPGQGLRLIYYSQIVNDFQKGDIAEGYSVSREKKESFPLTVTSAQKNPTAFYLCASSPGLSSYNEQFFGPGTRLTVL.

The rearrangement links TRBV28 to TRBJ1-4, with 7 bases aligning to TRBD1. V was pared by 5 bases and J by 5 bases, with 17 bases of the junction left unmatched. The germline V gene has CDR1 MDHEN and CDR2 SYDVKM. The CDR3 has 18 amino acids. The CDR3 DNA reads TGTGCCAGCAGTCTCATCCCTCATACAGGGGCCGGGAATGAAAAACTGTTTTTT. Encoded protein: CASSLIPHTGAGNEKLFF.

The chain carries TRBV6-1 and TRBJ1-6, with a possible D match to TRBD1 (5 bases). The CDR3 spans 16 residues. Looked up from germline, CDR1 is MNHNS and CDR2 is SASEGT. V lost 4 bases to trimming and J lost 7 bases, with 17 bases between them. CDR3 bases: TGTGCCAGCAGTGCTAGGGGAGGGGTAGGGAATTCACCCCTCCACTTT. It translates to CASSARGGVGNSPLHF.

The V call is TRBV27, the J call TRBJ2-7; TRBD1 matches 7 bases. CDR3 length: 15 residues. The germline CDR1 and CDR2 sequences are MNHEY and SMNVEV (reference sequence). Germline trimming cut 4 bases from V and 2 bases from J; bases unmatched to any gene: 8. CDR3 region: CASSSPGTGAYEQYF. In DNA form, the CDR3 reads TGTGCCAGCAGTTCCCCAGGAACAGGGGCCTACGAGCAGTACTTC.

The chain joins TRBV28 to TRBJ2-1; TRBD2 matches at 14 bases. The germline CDR1 and CDR2 sequences are MDHEN and SYDVKM. V was pared by 4 bases and J by 6 bases, with 5 bases of the junction left unmatched. The CDR3 length is 16 residues. CDR3 DNA: TGTGCCAGCAGTTCGACTAGCGGGAGGGCCCTCAATGAGCAGTTCTTC. Protein: CASSSTSGRALNEQFF.

The chain recombines TRBV4-1 with TRBJ1-5; D ambiguous. CDR1 is MGHRA, CDR2 YSYEKL, per germline. CDR3 size: 15 residues. With 0 bases removed from V and 4 bases from J, the gap between germline ends came to 10 bases. CDR3 residues: CASSQDMFPNQPQHF. As DNA, the CDR3 is TGCGCCAGCAGCCAAGACATGTTTCCAAATCAGCCCCAGCATTTT.

V usage is TRBV28 and J usage is TRBJ1-5; no firm D call. Germline V gene sequence: CDR1 MDHEN, CDR2 SYDVKM. V was clipped by 3 bases and J by 0 bases, with 15 bases between them. The length of the CDR3 is 17 residues. CDR3 sequence reads: CASSLTLWEGSNQPQHF. CDR3 DNA: TGTGCCAGCAGTTTGACTTTATGGGAGGGTAGCAATCAGCCCCAGCATTTT.

This clone appeared once. The V call is TRBV27, the J call TRBJ1-1; perhaps TRBD1 as D (6 bases). The V and J ends lost 2 bases and 5 bases respectively, with 15 bases between them. This CDR3 is 15 amino acids long. Per germline, CDR1 MNHEY and CDR2 SMNVEV (reference sequence). The CDR3 is CASSLAGGVRTEAFF. The CDR3 DNA reads TGTGCCAGCAGTTTAGCGGGGGGCGTGAGAACTGAAGCTTTCTTT.

The rearrangement links TRBV18 to TRBJ1-5; 9 bases agree with TRBD1. Germline CDR1 and CDR2: KGHSH and LQKENI. J lost 4 bases, V lost 3 bases, and 7 bases had no gene match. There are 16 residues in the CDR3. The CDR3 loop is CASSPPGTGLNQPQHF. CDR3 DNA: TGTGCCAGCTCACCTCCCGGGACAGGGTTAAATCAGCCCCAGCATTTT. Full variable domain (rest looked up from reference TRBV18 and TRBJ1-5): NAGVMQNPRHLVRRRGQEARLRCSPMKGHSHVYWYRQLPEEGLKFMVYLQKENIIDESGMPKERFSAEFPKEGPSILRIQQVVRGDSAAYFCASSPPGTGLNQPQHFGDGTRLSIL.

This clone has just a few counts. This chain uses TRBV4-1 with TRBJ2-5; perhaps TRBD1 as D (7 bases). In germline, CDR1 is MGHRA, CDR2 YSYEKL. V was shortened by 4 bases and J by 5 bases, with 20 bases between the two germline ends. This CDR3 region has 16 residues. The CDR3 nucleotides are TGCGCCAGCAGCCCAGGGGGGCAGGGGGAAATGGAGACCCAGTACTTC. Protein product: CASSPGGQGEMETQYF.

The chain recombines TRBV2 with TRBJ1-5; 7 nucleotides agree with TRBD1. V shed 4 bases, J shed 9 bases, and the junction held 9 bases outside the gene matches. Germline assignment: CDR1 SNHLY and CDR2 FYNNEI. CDR3 length equals 14 residues. The CDR3 nucleotides are TGTGCCAGCAGTGCCGGAGGGGGCGAGGTGCCCCAGCATTTT. Translated, it gives CASSAGGGEVPQHF. The full variable domain, completed using reference TRBV2 and TRBJ1-5, is EPEVTQTPSHQVTQMGQEVILRCVPISNHLYFYWYRQILGQKVEFLVSFYNNEISEKSEIFDDQFSVERPDGSNFTLKIRSTKLEDSAMYFCASSAGGGEVPQHFGDGTRLSIL.

The rearrangement joins TRBV6-1 to TRBJ2-1; 9 bases line up with TRBD1. There are 15 residues in the CDR3. Germline V gives CDR1 MNHNS, CDR2 SASEGT. V lost 5 bases to trimming and J lost 3 bases; unmatched junction nucleotides: 5. The CDR3 sequence is CASSPRDRVYNEQFF. The CDR3, as DNA: TGTGCCAGCAGTCCGAGGGACAGGGTCTACAATGAGCAGTTCTTC.

The CDR3 region is CSVVGWTTAGADTQYF. The CDR3 nucleotides are TGCAGCGTTGTGGGATGGACGACAGCGGGGGCAGATACGCAGTATTTT. The chain has TRBV29-1 and TRBJ2-3; TRBD2 matches at 8 bases. The CDR3 consists of 16 residues. CDR1 and CDR2 from the germline V gene are SQVTM and ANQGSEA. V lost 4 bases to trimming and J lost 4 bases; unmatched junction nucleotides: 13.

This clone appeared a single time. This chain links TRBV7-8 with TRBJ2-7; a possible D gene is TRBD2 (5 bases). Germline V gene sequence: CDR1 SGHVS, CDR2 FQNEAQ. This CDR3 spans 16 amino acids. Trimming shortened V by 5 bases and J by 2 bases, and 19 bases separated the two germline ends. CDR3 in DNA: TGTGCCAGCAGCCTAACTAGATCGGTGACCCCCTACGAGCAGTACTTC. Its translation is CASSLTRSVTPYEQYF.

The chain couples TRBV28 to TRBJ2-1; TRBD1 is a possible D gene (6 bases). The germline V gene has CDR1 MDHEN and CDR2 SYDVKM. The CDR3 covers 14 residues. Trimming cost V 3 bases and J 8 bases, with 14 bases left between them. The CDR3 nucleotides are TGTGCCAGCAGTTTGGGACAAGAACTCGATGAGCAGTTCTTC. This gives the protein CASSLGQELDEQFF.